Following are 15 T cell receptor beta chains from one sample sequenced in a study of OX40 agonist ivuxolimab in advanced cancers. Generated by immunoSEQ multiplex PCR, the TCRdb table keeps only in-frame clones and is missing some. The table shows tens of thousands of clones, with more than 80% occurring only once. Material: CD4+ or CD8+ T cells sorted from blood, obtained in a trial of the OX40 agonist ivuxolimab. These receptors came from an adult with an advanced solid tumor such as melanoma, head and neck, liver or kidney cancer.

This rearrangement joins TRBV20-1 to TRBJ1-1; D not resolved. The germline CDR1 and CDR2 sequences are DFQATT and SNEGSKA (reference sequence). V lost 1 base and J 7 bases, leaving 1 base between the germline ends. The CDR3 has 9 residues. The CDR3 protein is CSARGEAFF. As DNA, the CDR3 is TGCAGTGCTAGAGGTGAAGCTTTCTTT.

The V and J genes are TRBV5-1 and TRBJ2-1, with TRBD2 matching over 15 bases. Losses at the gene ends were 4 bases for V and 1 base for J; bases not matched to a gene: 9. CDR1 and CDR2 (germline): SGHRS, YFSETQ. CDR3 size: 19 residues. CDR3 protein: CASSLEGLAGGNSYNEQFF. DNA for the CDR3: TGCGCCAGCAGCCTTGAGGGACTAGCGGGAGGAAATTCCTACAATGAGCAGTTCTTC.

Comment on this clone: The sample contains more than one DNA sequence encoding this CDR3. V and J are TRBV6-5 and TRBJ2-7, with D perhaps assigned TRBD1 or TRBD2 (5 bases each). Trimming pared 0 bases from V and 0 bases from J, leaving 6 bases between. Germline V gives CDR1 MNHEY, CDR2 SVGAGI. This CDR3 spans 14 amino acids. CDR3 in DNA: TGTGCCAGCAGTTACTCGAGGGGCTCCTACGAGCAGTACTTC. Its translation is CASSYSRGSYEQYF.

The genes are TRBV18 and TRBJ1-3; 11 bases agree with TRBD1. Unmatched junction bases numbered 6, after V lost 4 bases and J lost 4 bases. The CDR3 contains 16 residues. The germline CDR1 and CDR2 sequences are KGHSH and LQKENI. The CDR3: CASSLGQGASGNTIYF. CDR3 nucleotides: TGTGCCAGCTCACTCGGACAGGGGGCTTCCGGAAACACCATATATTTT. Together with reference TRBV18 and TRBJ1-3, the CDR3 gives the full variable domain: NAGVMQNPRHLVRRRGQEARLRCSPMKGHSHVYWYRQLPEEGLKFMVYLQKENIIDESGMPKERFSAEFPKEGPSILRIQQVVRGDSAAYFCASSLGQGASGNTIYFGEGSWLTVV.

The V gene is TRBV7-2, the J gene TRBJ2-3; 11 bases are shared with TRBD2. The germline CDR1 and CDR2 sequences are SGHTA and FQGNSA. The ends lost 2 bases at V and 4 bases at J; junction bases unmatched: 14. CDR3 length: 19 residues. CDR3 coding DNA: TGTGCCAGCAGCTTAAGGGTTGGTGGTAGCGGGAGGGTAGCAGATACGCAGTATTTT. This encodes CASSLRVGGSGRVADTQYF.

This chain uses TRBV5-4 with TRBJ2-5; D gene unclear. This CDR3 has 14 amino acids. Trimming cost V 3 bases and J 2 bases, with 11 bases left between them. CDR1 is SGHNT, CDR2 YYREEE, per germline (reference sequence). The CDR3 is CASSSPPRQETQYF. As DNA, the CDR3 is TGTGCCAGCAGCTCCCCTCCTAGGCAAGAGACCCAGTACTTC.

The chain is built from TRBV30 and TRBJ2-1, with D tentatively TRBD1 or TRBD2 (6 bases each). Deletions cut 3 bases from V and 4 bases from J, with 16 bases between. CDR1 GTSNPN and CDR2 SVGIG come from the germline V gene (reference sequence). The CDR3 is 15 amino acids. The CDR3 loop is CAWSGQGGRYNEQFF. DNA of the CDR3: TGTGCCTGGAGCGGCCAAGGGGGGCGATACAATGAGCAGTTCTTC.

This clone came up once. V and J are TRBV4-1 and TRBJ2-3, with D hard to call. Germline V lookup: CDR1 MGHRA, CDR2 YSYEKL. The CDR3 contains 14 residues. The V gene lost 6 bases and the J gene lost 0 bases, with 10 bases spanning the gap. The CDR3 nucleotides read TGCGCCAGCAGACAGCCAGCTAGCACAGATACGCAGTATTTT. Translation: CASRQPASTDTQYF.

This chain links TRBV27 with TRBJ2-7, with no clear D. CDR1 is MNHEY, CDR2 SMNVEV, per germline (reference sequence). Trimming cost V 6 bases and J 2 bases, with 17 bases left between them. The CDR3 is 15 amino acids. This CDR3 is CASRRSLLDPYEQYF. CDR3 nucleotide sequence: TGTGCCAGCAGACGGAGCCTCCTCGACCCCTACGAGCAGTACTTC.

This clone was counted only a few times. The chain uses TRBV5-1 and TRBJ1-5; 7 bases fit TRBD1. This CDR3 has 14 amino acids. CDR1 SGHRS and CDR2 YFSETQ come from the germline V gene. The V and J ends lost 5 bases and 4 bases, in that order; junction bases with no gene match: 6. CDR3 sequence: CASREGTENQPQHF. The CDR3 nucleotides are TGCGCCAGCAGGGAGGGGACAGAAAATCAGCCCCAGCATTTT. The variable domain in full, with the rest retrieved from reference TRBV5-1 and TRBJ1-5, is KAGVTQTPRYLIKTRGQQVTLSCSPISGHRSVSWYQQTPGQGLQFLFEYFSETQRNKGNFPGRFSGRQFSNSRSEMNVSTLELGDSALYLCASREGTENQPQHFGDGTRLSIL.

The V gene is TRBV5-5, the J gene TRBJ1-1; perhaps TRBD1 as D (5 bases). CDR3 length: 16 residues. The V gene's germline CDR1 is SGHKS and CDR2 YYEKEE (reference sequence). The V and J ends lost 4 bases and 4 bases respectively, with 20 bases between them. Here the CDR3 reads CASSPLGRQRGTEAFF. In DNA, the CDR3 is TGTGCCAGCAGCCCCTTGGGGAGACAGCGGGGCACTGAAGCTTTCTTT.

Only one count was recorded for this clone. The J gene is TRBJ2-4, the V gene TRBV7-2; D unresolved. This CDR3 is 16 amino acids long. The germline V and J ends were trimmed by 1 base and 0 bases, with 10 bases remaining between them. CDR1 is SGHTA, CDR2 FQGNSA, per germline. The CDR3 spells CASSLEGRIAKNIQYF. CDR3 DNA sequence: TGTGCCAGCAGCTTAGAGGGCAGGATAGCCAAAAACATTCAGTACTTC. Full variable domain (outside the CDR3, taken from reference TRBV7-2 and TRBJ2-4): GAGVSQSPSNKVTEKGKDVELRCDPISGHTALYWYRQSLGQGLEFLIYFQGNSAPDKSGLPSDRFSAERTGGSVSTLTIQRTQQEDSAVYLCASSLEGRIAKNIQYFGAGTRLSVL.

This chain joins TRBV5-1 and TRBJ1-2, with a possible D match to TRBD1 (6 bases). The germline V and J ends were trimmed by 4 bases and 5 bases, with 12 bases remaining between them. This CDR3 has 13 amino acids. Germline CDR1 is SGHRS and CDR2 is YFSETQ. This CDR3 is CASSGWTDYGYTF. The CDR3 coding sequence is TGCGCCAGCAGCGGATGGACAGATTATGGCTACACCTTC. The full variable domain, rest sourced from reference TRBV5-1 and TRBJ1-2, is KAGVTQTPRYLIKTRGQQVTLSCSPISGHRSVSWYQQTPGQGLQFLFEYFSETQRNKGNFPGRFSGRQFSNSRSEMNVSTLELGDSALYLCASSGWTDYGYTFGSGTRLTVV.

The rearrangement links TRBV5-6 to TRBJ1-6, with 8 bases lining up with TRBD1. The CDR3 runs to 15 residues. Trimming removed 4 bases from V and 10 bases from J; junction bases left unmatched: 10. Germline CDR1 and CDR2: SGHDT and YYEEEE. This CDR3 is CASSDTRGRNSPLHF. The CDR3 nucleotides read TGTGCCAGCAGCGATACCAGGGGGCGAAACTCACCCCTCCACTTT.

V is TRBV7-2 and J is TRBJ2-1; 8 nucleotides agree with TRBD1. Unmatched junction bases numbered 12, after V lost 5 bases and J lost 6 bases. From germline, CDR1 is SGHTA and CDR2 FQGNSA. The CDR3 has 16 amino acids. CDR3 residues: CASSPPGQGNINEQFF. CDR3 in DNA: TGTGCCAGCAGCCCCCCCGGACAGGGTAACATCAATGAGCAGTTCTTC.